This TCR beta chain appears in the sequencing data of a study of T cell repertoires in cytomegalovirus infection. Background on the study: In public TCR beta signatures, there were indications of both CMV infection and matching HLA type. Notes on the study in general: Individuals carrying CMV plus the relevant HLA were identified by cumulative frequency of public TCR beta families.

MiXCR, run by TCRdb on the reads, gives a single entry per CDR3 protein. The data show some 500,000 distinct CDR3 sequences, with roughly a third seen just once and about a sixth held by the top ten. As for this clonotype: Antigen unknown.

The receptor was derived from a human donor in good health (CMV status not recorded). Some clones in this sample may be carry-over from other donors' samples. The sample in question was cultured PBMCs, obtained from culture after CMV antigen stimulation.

For the CDR3, the DNA is TGTGCCAGAAGCACCCGACTAGCGGGAGGCCCCTCAATGAGGGAGCAGTTCTTC. It codes for CARSTRLAGGPSMREQFF. V and J are TRBV5-3 and TRBJ2-1; 13 positions match TRBD2. TRBV5-3 is given ORF status, its function remaining uncertain. The CDR3 is 18 residues long. J was trimmed by 10 bases and V by 4 bases; bases with no gene match: 17.